The source of this T cell receptor (beta chain) is a study of beta chain features in type 1 diabetes. General study results and limits: Any role of HLA type in TCRB rearrangement remained unresolved here. When cDNA is sequenced, cells with high TCR expression could be over-represented.

With V trimmed by 4 bases and J by 7 bases, 12 bases remained unmatched. The germline V gene encodes CDR1 GTSNPN and CDR2 SVGIG (reference sequence). The CDR3 extends over 14 amino acids. Comment on this clone: The target antigen is unknown.

Sequenced material consisted of expressed TCRB transcripts (all of the isolated RNA was reverse transcribed). TCRdb keeps only in-frame clones here, not all; method: immunoSEQ multiplex PCR. The data contain some 300,000 clones, about 7.8% of them singletons. The sequence derives from a woman aged 18 to 35 in good health. The chain recombines TRBV30 with TRBJ1-2; 7 positions match TRBD1. The sample consisted of central memory CD4+ T cells from blood. The DNA of the CDR3 is TGTGCCTGGATATTGACAGGGATGAGTGGTGGCTACACCTTC. It yields the protein CAWILTGMSGGYTF.